Sequencing of this TCR beta chain was carried out in a study of T-cell memory formation after mild COVID-19. This clonotype was observed a handful of times. Its specificity is unknown. CDR3 length: 15 amino acids. J lost 0 bases, V lost 5 bases, and 6 bases had no gene match. Germline CDR1 is SGHKS and CDR2 is YYEKEE (reference sequence). Using its own MiXCR run on the 5' RACE reads, TCRdb lists one record per CDR3 protein. The sample consists of about 110,000 distinct CDR3 sequences, about 18% of them appearing once. Broader study findings: Later expanders leaned toward CD4+, whereas clones contracting from day 15 to 85 were balanced CD4/CD8. Detection of some responders pre-infection suggested pre-existing cross-reactive memory T cells participated. CD4+ contracting clones were mainly CM and EM; CD8+ ones, EMRA. There was no confirmation that second-wave clones peaking on day 37 were SARS-CoV-2 specific.

The gene calls are TRBV5-5 and TRBJ2-5; TRBD2 agrees at 8 bases. Input material: PBMCs or a T cell subset sorted from them (not recorded which). The clonotype originates from a man in his late teens or twenties who had mild COVID-19 (a few samples of this study predate the infection). Cell type and time point are not known. The CDR3 loop is CASRPGGAYQETQYF. DNA for the CDR3: TGTGCCAGCAGGCCCGGGGGGGCGTACCAAGAGACCCAGTACTTC. Full variable domain (outside the CDR3, taken from reference TRBV5-5 and TRBJ2-5): DAGVTQSPTHLIKTRGQQVTLRCSPISGHKSVSWYQQVLGQGPQFIFQYYEKEERGRGNFPDRFSARQFPNYSSELNVNALLLGDSALYLCASRPGGAYQETQYFGPGTRLLVL.